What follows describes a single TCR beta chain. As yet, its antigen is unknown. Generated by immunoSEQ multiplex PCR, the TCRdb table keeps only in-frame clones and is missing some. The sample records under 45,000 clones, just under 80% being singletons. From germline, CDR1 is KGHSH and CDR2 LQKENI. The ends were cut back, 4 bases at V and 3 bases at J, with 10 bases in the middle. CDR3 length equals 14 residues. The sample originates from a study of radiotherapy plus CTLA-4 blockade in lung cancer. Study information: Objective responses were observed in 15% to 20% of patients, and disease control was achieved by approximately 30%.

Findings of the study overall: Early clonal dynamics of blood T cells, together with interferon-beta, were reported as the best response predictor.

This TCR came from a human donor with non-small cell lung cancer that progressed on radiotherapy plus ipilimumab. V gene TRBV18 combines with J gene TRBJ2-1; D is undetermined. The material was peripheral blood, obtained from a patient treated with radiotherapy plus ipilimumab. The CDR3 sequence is CASSRNSIYNEQFF. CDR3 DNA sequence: TGTGCCAGCTCACGGAACAGCATCTACAATGAGCAGTTCTTC.